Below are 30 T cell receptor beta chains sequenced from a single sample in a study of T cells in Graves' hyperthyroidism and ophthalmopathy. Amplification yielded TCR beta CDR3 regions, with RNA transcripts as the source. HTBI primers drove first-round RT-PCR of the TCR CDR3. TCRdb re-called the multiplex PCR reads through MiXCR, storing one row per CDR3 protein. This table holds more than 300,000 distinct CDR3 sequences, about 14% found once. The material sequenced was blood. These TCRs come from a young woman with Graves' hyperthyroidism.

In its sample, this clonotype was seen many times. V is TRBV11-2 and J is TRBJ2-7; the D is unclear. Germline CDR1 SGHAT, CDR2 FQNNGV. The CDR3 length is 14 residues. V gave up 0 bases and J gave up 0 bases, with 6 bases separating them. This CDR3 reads CASSLDWGSYEQYF. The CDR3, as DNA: TGTGCCAGCAGCTTAGACTGGGGCTCCTACGAGCAGTACTTC. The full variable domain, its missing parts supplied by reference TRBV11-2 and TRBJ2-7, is EAGVAQSPRYKIIEKRQSVAFWCNPISGHATLYWYQQILGQGPKLLIQFQNNGVVDDSQLPKDRFSAERLKGVDSTLKIQPAKLEDSAVYLCASSLDWGSYEQYFGPGTRLTVT.

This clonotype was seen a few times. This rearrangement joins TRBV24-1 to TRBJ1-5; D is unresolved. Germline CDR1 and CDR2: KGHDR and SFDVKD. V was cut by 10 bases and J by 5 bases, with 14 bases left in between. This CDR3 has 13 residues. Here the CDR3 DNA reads TGTGCCACGCACCCAGGCGGGGATCAGCCCCAGCATTTT. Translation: CATHPGGDQPQHF.

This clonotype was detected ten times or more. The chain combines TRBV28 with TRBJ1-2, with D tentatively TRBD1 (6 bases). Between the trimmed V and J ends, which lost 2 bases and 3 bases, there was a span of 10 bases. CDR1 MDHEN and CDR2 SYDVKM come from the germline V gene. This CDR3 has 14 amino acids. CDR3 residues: CASSLGPGDYGYTF. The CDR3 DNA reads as TGTGCCAGCAGTTTAGGCCCAGGGGACTATGGCTACACCTTC.

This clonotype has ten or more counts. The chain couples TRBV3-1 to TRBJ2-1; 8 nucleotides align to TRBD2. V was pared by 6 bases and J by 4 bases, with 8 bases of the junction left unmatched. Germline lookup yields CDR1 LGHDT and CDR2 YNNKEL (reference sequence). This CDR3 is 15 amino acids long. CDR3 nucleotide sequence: TGTGCCAGCAGACCCCACGGGGGGGGTTACAATGAGCAGTTCTTC. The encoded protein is CASRPHGGGYNEQFF.

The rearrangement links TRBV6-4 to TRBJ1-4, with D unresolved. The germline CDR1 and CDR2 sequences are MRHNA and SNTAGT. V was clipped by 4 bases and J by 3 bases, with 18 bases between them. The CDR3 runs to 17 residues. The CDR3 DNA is TGTGCCAGCAGTGTCCGGAAGGGAAGAAAGGCTAATGAAAAACTGTTTTTT. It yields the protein CASSVRKGRKANEKLFF.

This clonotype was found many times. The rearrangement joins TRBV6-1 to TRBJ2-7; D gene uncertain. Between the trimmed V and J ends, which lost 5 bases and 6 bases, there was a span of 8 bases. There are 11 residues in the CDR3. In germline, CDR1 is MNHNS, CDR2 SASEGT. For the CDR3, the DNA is TGTGCCAGCAGTTCACCCTCCGAGCAGTACTTC. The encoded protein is CASSSPSEQYF.

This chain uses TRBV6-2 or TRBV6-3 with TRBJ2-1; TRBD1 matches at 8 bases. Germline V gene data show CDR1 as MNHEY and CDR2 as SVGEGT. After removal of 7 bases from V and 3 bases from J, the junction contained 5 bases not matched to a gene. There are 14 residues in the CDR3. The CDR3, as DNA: TGTGCCAGCAACCAGGGGGCTAACTACAATGAGCAGTTCTTC. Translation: CASNQGANYNEQFF.

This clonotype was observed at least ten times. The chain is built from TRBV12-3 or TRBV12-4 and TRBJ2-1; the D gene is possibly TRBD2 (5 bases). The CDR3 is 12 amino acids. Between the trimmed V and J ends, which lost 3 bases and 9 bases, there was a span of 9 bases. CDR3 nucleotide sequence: TGTGCCAGCAGTTTCGGGGTGGGTGAGCAGTTCTTC. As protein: CASSFGVGEQFF.

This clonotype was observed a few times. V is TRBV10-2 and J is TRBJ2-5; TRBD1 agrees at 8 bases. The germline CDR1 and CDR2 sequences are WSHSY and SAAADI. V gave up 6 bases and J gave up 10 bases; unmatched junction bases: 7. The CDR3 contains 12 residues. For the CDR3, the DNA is TGCGCCAGCAGGCACTTTACAGGGGGCCAGTACTTC. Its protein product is CASRHFTGGQYF.

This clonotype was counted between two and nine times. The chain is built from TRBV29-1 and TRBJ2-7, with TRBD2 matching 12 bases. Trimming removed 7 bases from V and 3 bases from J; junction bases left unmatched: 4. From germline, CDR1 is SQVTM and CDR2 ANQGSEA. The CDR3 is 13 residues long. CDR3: CSGRLAGVYEQYF. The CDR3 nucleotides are TGCAGCGGCCGACTAGCGGGGGTCTACGAGCAGTACTTC.

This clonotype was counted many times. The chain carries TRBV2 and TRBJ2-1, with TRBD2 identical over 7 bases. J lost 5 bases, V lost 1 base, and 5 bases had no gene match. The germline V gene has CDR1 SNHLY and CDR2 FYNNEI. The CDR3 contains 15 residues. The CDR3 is CASSEGSAGHNEQFF. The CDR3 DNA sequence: TGTGCCAGCAGTGAAGGGTCAGCGGGGCACAATGAGCAGTTCTTC.

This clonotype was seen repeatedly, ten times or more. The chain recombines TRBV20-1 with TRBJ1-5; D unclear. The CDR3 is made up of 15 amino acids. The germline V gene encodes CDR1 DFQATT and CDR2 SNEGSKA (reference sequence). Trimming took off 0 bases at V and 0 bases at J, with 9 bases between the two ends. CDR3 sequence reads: CSARDKSYSNQPQHF. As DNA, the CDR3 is TGCAGTGCTAGAGATAAGAGCTATAGCAATCAGCCCCAGCATTTT.

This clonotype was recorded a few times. In DNA, the CDR3 is TGTGCCAGCAGTGGAGGCACTTACACCATATATTTT. Translating gives CASSGGTYTIYF. The chain links TRBV28 to TRBJ1-3; D not resolved. This CDR3 is built from 12 residues. Trimming stripped 5 bases from V and 8 bases from J, with 10 bases between. Germline V gene lookup returns CDR1 MDHEN and CDR2 SYDVKM.

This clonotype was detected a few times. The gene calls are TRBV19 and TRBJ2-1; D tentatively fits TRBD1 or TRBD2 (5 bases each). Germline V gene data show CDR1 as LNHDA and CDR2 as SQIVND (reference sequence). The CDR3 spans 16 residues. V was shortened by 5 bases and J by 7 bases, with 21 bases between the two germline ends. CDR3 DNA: TGTGCCAGTAGTTCCCGACGGGACGCCCGGGTGAATGAGCAGTTCTTC. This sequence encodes CASSSRRDARVNEQFF.

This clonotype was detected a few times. The CDR3 loop reads CASSLDLTAGGYSYNEQFF. CDR3 DNA: TGTGCCAGCAGCTTAGATTTGACGGCGGGAGGGTATTCCTACAATGAGCAGTTCTTC. V gene TRBV11-2 combines with J gene TRBJ2-1, with TRBD2 matching 9 bases. The germline V gene encodes CDR1 SGHAT and CDR2 FQNNGV. J was trimmed by 1 base and V by 0 bases; bases with no gene match: 10. CDR3 length: 19 residues.

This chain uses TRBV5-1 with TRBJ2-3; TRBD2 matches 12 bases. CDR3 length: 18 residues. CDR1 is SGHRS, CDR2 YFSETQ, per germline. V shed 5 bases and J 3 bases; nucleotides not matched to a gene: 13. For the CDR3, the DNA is TGCGCCAGCAGGCCCCTGGGGACTAGCGGGCTCCATACAGATACGCAGTATTTT. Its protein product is CASRPLGTSGLHTDTQYF.

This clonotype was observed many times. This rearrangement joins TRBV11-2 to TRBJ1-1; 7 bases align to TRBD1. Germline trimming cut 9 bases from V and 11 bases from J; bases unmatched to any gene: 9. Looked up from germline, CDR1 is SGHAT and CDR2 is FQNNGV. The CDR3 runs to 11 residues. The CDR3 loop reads CASSQGGRAFF. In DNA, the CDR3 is TGTGCCAGTTCCCAGGGGGGTCGGGCTTTCTTT. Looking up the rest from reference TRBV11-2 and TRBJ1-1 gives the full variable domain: EAGVAQSPRYKIIEKRQSVAFWCNPISGHATLYWYQQILGQGPKLLIQFQNNGVVDDSQLPKDRFSAERLKGVDSTLKIQPAKLEDSAVYLCASSQGGRAFFGQGTRLTVV.

The chain's CDR3 is CSVELTGSTYEQYF. CDR3 DNA sequence: TGCAGCGTTGAGTTGACAGGTTCGACCTACGAGCAGTACTTC. This sequence joins TRBV29-1 and TRBJ2-7; D is possibly TRBD1 (6 bases). V lost 3 bases to trimming and J lost 2 bases, with 14 bases between them. This CDR3 is built from 14 residues. Germline V CDR1 and CDR2: SQVTM, ANQGSEA.

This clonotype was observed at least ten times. CDR3 sequence reads: CASSDRWAGDIQYF. In DNA, the CDR3 is TGTGCCAGCAGTGATCGGTGGGCAGGGGACATTCAGTACTTC. V and J are TRBV6-1 and TRBJ2-4, with TRBD1 as a possible D gene (6 bases). V lost 3 bases, J lost 8 bases, and 14 bases lay in between. Looked up from germline, CDR1 is MNHNS and CDR2 is SASEGT. The CDR3 is 14 amino acids.

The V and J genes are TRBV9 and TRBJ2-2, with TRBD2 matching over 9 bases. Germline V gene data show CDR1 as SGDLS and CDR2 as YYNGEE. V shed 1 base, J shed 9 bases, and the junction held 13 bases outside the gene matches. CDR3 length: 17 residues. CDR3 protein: CASSVYSSGKSGRELFF. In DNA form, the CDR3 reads TGTGCCAGCAGCGTATATTCTAGCGGGAAATCAGGAAGGGAGCTGTTTTTT.

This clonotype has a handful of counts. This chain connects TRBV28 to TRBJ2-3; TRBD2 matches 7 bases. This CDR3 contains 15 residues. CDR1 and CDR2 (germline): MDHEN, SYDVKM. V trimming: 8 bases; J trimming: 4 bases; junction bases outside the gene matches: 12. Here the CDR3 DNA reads TGTGCCAGCCGAGGGGCGGGAGTCGGGGCAGATACGCAGTATTTT. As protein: CASRGAGVGADTQYF.

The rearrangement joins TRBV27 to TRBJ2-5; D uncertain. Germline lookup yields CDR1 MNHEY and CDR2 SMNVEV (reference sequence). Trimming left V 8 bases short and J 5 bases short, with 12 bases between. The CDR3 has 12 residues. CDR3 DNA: TGTGCCAGCGCTTCGGTCGGGGAGACCCAGTACTTC. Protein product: CASASVGETQYF.

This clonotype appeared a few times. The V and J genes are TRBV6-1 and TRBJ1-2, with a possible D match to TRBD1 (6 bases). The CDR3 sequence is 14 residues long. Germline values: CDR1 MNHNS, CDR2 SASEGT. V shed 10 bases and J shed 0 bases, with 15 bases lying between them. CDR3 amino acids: CATARDNANYGYTF. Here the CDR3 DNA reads TGTGCCACCGCAAGGGACAACGCTAACTATGGCTACACCTTC.

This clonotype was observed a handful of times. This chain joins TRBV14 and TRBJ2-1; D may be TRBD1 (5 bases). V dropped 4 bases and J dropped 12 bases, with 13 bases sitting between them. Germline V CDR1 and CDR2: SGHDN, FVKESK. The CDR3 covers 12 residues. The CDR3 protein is CASSLNRMGQFF. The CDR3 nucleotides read TGTGCCAGCAGCCTAAACAGGATGGGGCAGTTCTTC.

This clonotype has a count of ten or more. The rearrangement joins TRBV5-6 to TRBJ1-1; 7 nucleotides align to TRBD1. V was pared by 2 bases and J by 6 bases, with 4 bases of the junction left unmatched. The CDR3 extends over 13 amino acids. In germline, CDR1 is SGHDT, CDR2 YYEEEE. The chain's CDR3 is CASSFQGGAEAFF. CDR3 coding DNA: TGTGCCAGCAGCTTCCAGGGGGGCGCTGAAGCTTTCTTT.

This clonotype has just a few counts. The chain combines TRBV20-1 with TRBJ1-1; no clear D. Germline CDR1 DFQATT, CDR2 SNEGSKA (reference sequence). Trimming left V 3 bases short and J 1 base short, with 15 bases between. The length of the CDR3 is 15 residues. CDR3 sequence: CSASWARTGNTEAFF. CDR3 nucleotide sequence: TGCAGTGCTAGTTGGGCTAGGACGGGGAACACTGAAGCTTTCTTT.

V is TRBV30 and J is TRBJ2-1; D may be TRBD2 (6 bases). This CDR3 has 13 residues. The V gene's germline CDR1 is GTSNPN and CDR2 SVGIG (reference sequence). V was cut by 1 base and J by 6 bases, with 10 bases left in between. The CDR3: CAWSAIGSNEQFF. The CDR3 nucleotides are TGTGCCTGGAGTGCCATCGGGAGCAATGAGCAGTTCTTC.

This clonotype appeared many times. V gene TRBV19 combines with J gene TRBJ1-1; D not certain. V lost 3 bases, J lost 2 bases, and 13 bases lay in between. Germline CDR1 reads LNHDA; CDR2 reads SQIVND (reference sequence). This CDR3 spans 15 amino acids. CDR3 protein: CASSMTRHRNTEAFF. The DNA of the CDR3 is TGTGCCAGTAGTATGACGAGACACAGAAACACTGAAGCTTTCTTT.

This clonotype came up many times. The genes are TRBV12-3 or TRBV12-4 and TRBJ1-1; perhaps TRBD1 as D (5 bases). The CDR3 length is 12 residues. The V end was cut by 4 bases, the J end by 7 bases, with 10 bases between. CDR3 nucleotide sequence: TGTGCCAGCAGTTCTAGGGGAGATGAAGCTTTCTTT. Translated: CASSSRGDEAFF.

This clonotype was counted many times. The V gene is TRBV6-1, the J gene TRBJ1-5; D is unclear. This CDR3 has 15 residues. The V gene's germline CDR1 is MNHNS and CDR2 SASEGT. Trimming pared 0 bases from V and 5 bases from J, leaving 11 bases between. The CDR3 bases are TGTGCCAGCAGTGAAGCGCCCACGGCAGATCAGCCCCAGCATTTT. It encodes CASSEAPTADQPQHF.